This T cell receptor (beta chain) was sequenced during a study of T cells in localized non-small cell lung cancer. Regarding the study as a whole: Turning up in adjacent lung were a median roughly 60 of the top 100 tumor clones. Uninvolved nearby lung showed the greatest T cell clonality, exceeding that found in tumor. Higher adjacent-lung clonality was associated with shorter survival.

The CDR3 is 13 amino acids. Trimming took off 3 bases at V and 10 bases at J, with 13 bases between the two ends. Germline lookup yields CDR1 SGHDN and CDR2 FVKESK. With regard to this clone: The antigen is undetermined.

Sequencing used immunoSEQ multiplex PCR; TCRdb keeps in-frame clones, though not all of them. The profile shows thousands of clones, about 40% of them singletons. The receptor was isolated from a male donor older than 55 with stage II squamous cell lung carcinoma. The V and J genes are TRBV14 and TRBJ2-1, with D hard to call. This specimen consisted of lymph node tissue, obtained before any cancer treatment. CDR3 sequence reads: CASSHEAWEEQFF. The CDR3 DNA follows: TGTGCCAGCAGCCATGAGGCGTGGGAAGAGCAGTTCTTC.